The T cell receptor beta chain under discussion was sequenced for a study of T cell repertoires in MIS-A myocarditis. Data came from immunoSEQ multiplex PCR; TCRdb stores just in-frame clones and leaves some out. Counted here are approximately 10,000 clones, around 89% occurring once; the ten biggest clones make up more than 2%. The CDR3 spans 11 residues. Looked up from germline, CDR1 is SGDLS and CDR2 is YYNGEE. V shed 4 bases and J shed 4 bases, with 5 bases lying between them. The source of this sequence is a man between 18 and 35 years old with fulminant myocarditis from multisystem inflammatory syndrome in adults (MIS-A) after COVID-19. The rearrangement uses TRBV9 and TRBJ1-2; unclear D gene. The sample taken for sequencing was thoracic lymph node tissue obtained at autopsy. The CDR3 DNA sequence: TGTGCCAGCAGCTCATTCTATGGCTACACCTTC. Amino acid sequence: CASSSFYGYTF.